This T cell receptor beta chain was observed in a study of T cells after yellow fever vaccination. Study details: SMART-Seq v4 Ultra Low Input handled preparation of low-cell-number fractions.

This CDR3 is 15 amino acids long. The germline V gene encodes CDR1 SQVTM and CDR2 ANQGSEA. The germline V and J ends were trimmed by 6 bases and 0 bases, with 16 bases remaining between them. This clonotype was detected many times. What it binds is unknown. A 5'RACE template-switching step, the method used to make TCR cDNA, added a universal primer site and UMIs. TCRdb itself ran the 5' RACE reads through MiXCR, one entry per CDR3 protein. The sample records roughly 120,000 distinct CDR3 sequences, about 6.8% being singletons. Study-wide findings and caveats: Re-detected after boosting: most primary clones, 96% of CD4 and less than 90% of CD8. Overlap between CD4 and CD8 compartments was detected for a small share of clonotypes.

Sequencing used CD4+ T cells sorted from PBMCs, obtained approximately 47 days after the first yellow fever vaccination. This rearrangement joins TRBV29-1 to TRBJ2-3; either TRBD1 or TRBD2 may fit D (6 bases each). The clonotype was recovered from a man between 18 and 35 years old who received the YFV17D yellow fever vaccine. CDR3 DNA: TGCAGCGTGGGGGGCACAGTATCTAGCACAGATACGCAGTATTTT. Its protein product is CSVGGTVSSTDTQYF.